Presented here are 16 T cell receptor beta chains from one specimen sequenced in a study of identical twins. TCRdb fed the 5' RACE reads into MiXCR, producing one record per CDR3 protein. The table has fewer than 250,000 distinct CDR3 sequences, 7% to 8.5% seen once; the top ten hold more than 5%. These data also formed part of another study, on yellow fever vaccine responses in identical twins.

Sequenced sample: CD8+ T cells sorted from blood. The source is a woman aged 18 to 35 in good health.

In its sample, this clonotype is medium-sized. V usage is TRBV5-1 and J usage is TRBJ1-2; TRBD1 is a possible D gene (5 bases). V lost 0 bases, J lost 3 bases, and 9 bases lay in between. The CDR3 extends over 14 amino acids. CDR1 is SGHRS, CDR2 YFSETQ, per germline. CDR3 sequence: CASSLAGTDYGYTF. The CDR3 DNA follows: TGCGCCAGCAGCTTGGCCGGGACGGACTATGGCTACACCTTC. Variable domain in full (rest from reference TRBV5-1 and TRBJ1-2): KAGVTQTPRYLIKTRGQQVTLSCSPISGHRSVSWYQQTPGQGLQFLFEYFSETQRNKGNFPGRFSGRQFSNSRSEMNVSTLELGDSALYLCASSLAGTDYGYTFGSGTRLTVV.

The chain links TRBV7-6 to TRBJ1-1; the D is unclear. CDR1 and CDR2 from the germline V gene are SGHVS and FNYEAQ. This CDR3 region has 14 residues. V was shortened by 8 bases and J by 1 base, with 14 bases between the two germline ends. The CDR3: CASAAVYKNTEAFF. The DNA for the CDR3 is TGTGCCAGCGCGGCTGTCTACAAGAACACTGAAGCTTTCTTT.

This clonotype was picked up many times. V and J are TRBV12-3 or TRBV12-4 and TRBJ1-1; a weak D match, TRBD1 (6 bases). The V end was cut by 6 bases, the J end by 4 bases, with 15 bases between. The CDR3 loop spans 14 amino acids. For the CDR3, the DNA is TGTGCCAGCAGACAACGGGGGGCGGCCACTGAAGCTTTCTTT. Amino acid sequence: CASRQRGAATEAFF.

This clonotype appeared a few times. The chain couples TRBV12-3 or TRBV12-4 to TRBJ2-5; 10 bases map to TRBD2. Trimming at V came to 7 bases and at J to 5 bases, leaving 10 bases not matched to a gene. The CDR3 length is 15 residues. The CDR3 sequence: CASTGAGAGGETQYF. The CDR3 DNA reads TGTGCCAGCACTGGAGCGGGAGCGGGAGGGGAGACCCAGTACTTC.

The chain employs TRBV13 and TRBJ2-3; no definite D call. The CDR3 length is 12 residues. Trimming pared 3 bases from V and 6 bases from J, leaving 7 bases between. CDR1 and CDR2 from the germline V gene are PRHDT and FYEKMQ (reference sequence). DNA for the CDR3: TGTGCCAGCAGCTTTCGGTTTGATACGCAGTATTTT. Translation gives CASSFRFDTQYF.

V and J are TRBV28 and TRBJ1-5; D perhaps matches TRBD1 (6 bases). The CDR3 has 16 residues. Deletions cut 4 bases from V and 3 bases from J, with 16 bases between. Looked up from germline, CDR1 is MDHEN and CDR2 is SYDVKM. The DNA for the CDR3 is TGTGCCAGCAGTTCCGGATTGGACAGCCTCAATCAGCCCCAGCATTTT. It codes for CASSSGLDSLNQPQHF.

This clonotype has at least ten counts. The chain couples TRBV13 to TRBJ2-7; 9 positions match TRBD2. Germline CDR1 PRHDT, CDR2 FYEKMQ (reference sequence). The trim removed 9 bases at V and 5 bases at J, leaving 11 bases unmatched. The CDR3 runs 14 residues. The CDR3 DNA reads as TGTGCCAGGCCCAGCCTAGCGGGAAGAGACGAGCAGTACTTC. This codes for CARPSLAGRDEQYF.

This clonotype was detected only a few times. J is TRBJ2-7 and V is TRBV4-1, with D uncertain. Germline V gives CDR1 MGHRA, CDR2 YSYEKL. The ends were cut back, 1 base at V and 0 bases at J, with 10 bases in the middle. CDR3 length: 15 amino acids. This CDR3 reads CASSQVLGSSYEQYF. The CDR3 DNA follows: TGCGCCAGCAGCCAAGTTTTAGGCAGCTCCTACGAGCAGTACTTC.

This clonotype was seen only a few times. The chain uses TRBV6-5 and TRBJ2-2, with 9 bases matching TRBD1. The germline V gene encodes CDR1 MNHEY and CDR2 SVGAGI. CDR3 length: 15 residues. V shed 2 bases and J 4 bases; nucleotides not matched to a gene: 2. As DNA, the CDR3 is TGTGCCAGCAGTTACACAGGGGGCGGCACCGGGGAGCTGTTTTTT. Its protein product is CASSYTGGGTGELFF.

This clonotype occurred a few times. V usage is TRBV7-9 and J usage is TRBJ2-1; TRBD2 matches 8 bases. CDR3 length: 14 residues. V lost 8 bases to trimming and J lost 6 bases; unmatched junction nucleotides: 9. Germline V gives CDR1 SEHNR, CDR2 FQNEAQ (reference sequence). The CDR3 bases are TGTGCCAGCCCTAGACCACTAGCGGTCAATGAGCAGTTCTTC. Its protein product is CASPRPLAVNEQFF.

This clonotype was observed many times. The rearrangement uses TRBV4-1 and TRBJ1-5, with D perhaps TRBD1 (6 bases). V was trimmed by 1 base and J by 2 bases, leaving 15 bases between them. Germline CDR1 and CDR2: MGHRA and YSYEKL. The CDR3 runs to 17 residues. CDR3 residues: CASSQGIGGIGNQPQHF. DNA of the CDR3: TGCGCCAGCAGCCAAGGCATAGGGGGAATCGGCAATCAGCCCCAGCATTTT.

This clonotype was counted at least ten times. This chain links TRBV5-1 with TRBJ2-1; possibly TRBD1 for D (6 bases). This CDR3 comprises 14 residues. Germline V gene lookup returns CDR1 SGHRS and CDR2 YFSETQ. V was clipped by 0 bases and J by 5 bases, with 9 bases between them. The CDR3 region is CASSLAGAHNEQFF. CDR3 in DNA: TGCGCCAGCAGCTTGGCAGGGGCTCACAATGAGCAGTTCTTC.

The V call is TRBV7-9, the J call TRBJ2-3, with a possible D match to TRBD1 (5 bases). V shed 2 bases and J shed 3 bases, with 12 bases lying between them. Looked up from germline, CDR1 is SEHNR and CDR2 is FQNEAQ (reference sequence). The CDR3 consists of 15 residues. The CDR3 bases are TGTGCCAGCAGCTTAAGAACAGGTCGGACAGATACGCAGTATTTT. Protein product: CASSLRTGRTDTQYF.

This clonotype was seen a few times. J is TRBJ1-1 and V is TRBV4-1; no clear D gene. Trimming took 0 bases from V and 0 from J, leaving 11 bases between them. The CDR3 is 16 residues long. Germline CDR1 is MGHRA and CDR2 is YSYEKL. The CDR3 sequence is CASSQEWGLVNTEAFF. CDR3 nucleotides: TGCGCCAGCAGCCAAGAATGGGGTCTAGTGAACACTGAAGCTTTCTTT.

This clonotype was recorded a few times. The CDR3 DNA is TGCAGCGTTGAAAGGCTCTCGAACACCGGGGAGCTGTTTTTT. Encoded protein: CSVERLSNTGELFF. The genes are TRBV29-1 and TRBJ2-2; D not resolved. Trimming removed 2 bases at V and 0 bases at J, with 7 bases between. The CDR3 has 14 amino acids. The germline V gene has CDR1 SQVTM and CDR2 ANQGSEA.

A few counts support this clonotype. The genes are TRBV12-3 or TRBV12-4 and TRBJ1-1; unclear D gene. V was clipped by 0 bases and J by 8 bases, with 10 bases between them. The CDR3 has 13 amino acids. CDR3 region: CASSLALGREAFF. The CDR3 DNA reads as TGTGCCAGCAGTTTAGCGCTCGGAAGGGAAGCTTTCTTT.